This is a list of T cell receptor beta chains from one sample in a study of T cell responses to AZD1222 COVID-19 vaccine. Clones were read by immunoSEQ multiplex PCR, and TCRdb kept only the in-frame ones, dropping some. The repertoire holds roughly 25,000 clones, with around 87% as singletons. The sample in question was peripheral blood, obtained 28 days after the second AZD1222 dose. The receptors derive from an adult who received the AZD1222 COVID-19 vaccine. Each CDR3 is given with its conserved first and last residue. The D gene is left open where the match is weak. Expanded clones get a size class; other rows say once, few or many, or leave the size out.

>TRBJ2-3|-|-|TRBV10-3|16
CAISLALGSRGDTQYF
TGTGCCATCAGTCTAGCCCTGGGCTCCCGGGGAGATACGCAGTATTTT
>TRBJ1-4|-|-|TRBV9|14
CASSVQGRGEKLFF
TGTGCCAGCAGCGTCCAAGGGAGGGGTGAAAAACTGTTTTTT
>TRBJ1-1|TRBD1|-|TRBV3-1/TRBV3-2|12
CASSHGDSEAFF
TGTGCCAGCAGCCACGGGGACAGCGAAGCTTTCTTT
>TRBJ1-5|-|-|TRBV7-2|15
CASSPRDGRDQPQHF
TGTGCCAGCAGCCCCAGGGACGGAAGAGATCAGCCCCAGCATTTT
>TRBJ1-1|-|-|TRBV3-1/TRBV3-2|13
CASSQDSQTEAFF
TGTGCCAGCAGCCAAGACAGTCAAACTGAAGCTTTCTTT
>TRBJ1-5|-|-|TRBV3-1/TRBV3-2|14
CASSAGQGGQPQHF
TGTGCCAGCAGCGCGGGCCAGGGAGGTCAGCCCCAGCATTTT
>TRBJ2-3|-|once|TRBV11-3|15
CASSLDGRSTDTQYF
TGTGCCAGCAGCTTAGATGGCAGATCCACAGATACGCAGTATTTT
>TRBJ2-6|-|-|TRBV5-1|15
CASSPGSSGANVLTF
TGCGCCAGCAGCCCAGGTTCTTCTGGGGCCAACGTCCTGACTTTC
>TRBJ2-1|TRBD1|-|TRBV6-5|15
CASRTRQGASNEQFF
TGTGCCAGCAGAACCCGACAGGGGGCGAGTAATGAGCAGTTCTTC
>TRBJ2-4|TRBD2|-|TRBV5-4|16
CASSFGGGSAKNIQYF
TGTGCCAGCAGCTTCGGGGGGGGCTCTGCCAAAAACATTCAGTACTTC
>TRBJ2-1|-|once|TRBV30|13
CAWRKSSSNEQFF
TGTGCCTGGAGGAAGTCCAGTTCAAATGAGCAGTTCTTC
>TRBJ1-2|TRBD1|-|TRBV28|13
CAALTGGPYGYTF
TGTGCTGCGTTAACAGGGGGGCCATATGGCTACACCTTC
>TRBJ2-3|-|-|TRBV6-4|14
CASSDSYGPLAQYF
TGTGCCAGCAGTGACTCTTACGGACCCCTAGCGCAGTATTTT
>TRBJ2-7|TRBD1|once|TRBV11-3|16
CASSPRPGQDLYEQYF
TGTGCCAGCAGCCCCAGGCCGGGACAGGACCTCTACGAGCAGTACTTC
>TRBJ2-5|TRBD2|-|TRBV29-1|14
CSVEGGVGRDPQYF
TGCAGCGTTGAAGGGGGCGTGGGGAGGGATCCCCAGTACTTC
>TRBJ2-1|-|-|TRBV28|14
CASNIPGTYNEQFF
TGTGCCAGCAACATACCGGGGACCTACAATGAGCAGTTCTTC
>TRBJ1-2|TRBD1|-|TRBV5-5|15
CASSLARQGVYGYTF
TGTGCCAGCAGCTTGGCCAGGCAGGGGGTATATGGCTACACCTTC
>TRBJ2-5|TRBD2|-|TRBV7-3|16
CASSLIGGRARETQYF
TGTGCCAGCAGCTTAATCGGCGGGAGGGCCCGGGAGACCCAGTACTTC
>TRBJ2-3|TRBD2|-|TRBV19|13
CASSIGRADTQYF
TGTGCCAGTAGTATCGGGAGGGCAGATACGCAGTATTTT
>TRBJ1-1|TRBD1|-|TRBV11-1|13
CASSFTGATEAFF
TGTGCCAGCAGCTTTACAGGGGCCACTGAAGCTTTCTTT
>TRBJ1-2|-|once|TRBV27|12
CASSPRGLSYTF
TGTGCCAGCAGTCCCCGTGGGTTAAGCTACACCTTC
>TRBJ2-7|-|-|TRBV12-3/TRBV12-4|10
CAPPNYEQYF
TGTGCCCCCCCTAACTACGAGCAGTACTTC
>TRBJ2-7|-|-|TRBV7-3|14
CASSSYSRPYEQYF
TGTGCCAGCAGCTCCTACTCCCGCCCGTACGAGCAGTACTTC
>TRBJ2-2|-|once|TRBV6-5|13
CASSPNRAGELFF
TGTGCCAGCAGTCCTAACAGGGCTGGGGAGCTGTTTTTT
>TRBJ1-5|-|-|TRBV6-2/TRBV6-3|14
CASNPIYSNQPQHF
TGTGCCAGCAACCCGATCTATAGCAATCAGCCCCAGCATTTT
>TRBJ1-1|TRBD1|-|TRBV5-4|17
CASSWTRDRGKNTEAFF
TGTGCCAGCAGCTGGACTCGGGACAGGGGAAAGAACACTGAAGCTTTCTTT
>TRBJ1-6|-|-|TRBV5-8|16
CASSPQGTPYNSPLHF
TGTGCCAGCAGCCCACAAGGGACACCCTATAATTCACCCCTCCACTTT
>TRBJ1-3|-|-|TRBV5-1|16
CASSSSFPSSGNTIYF
TGCGCCAGCAGCTCGAGTTTCCCGAGCTCTGGAAACACCATATATTTT
>TRBJ1-6|-|-|TRBV7-9|13
CAGTVGLSTPLHF
TGTGCCGGCACCGTGGGCCTATCTACACCCCTCCACTTT
>TRBJ2-7|TRBD1|few|TRBV18|14
CASSPGQGPYEQYF
TGTGCCAGCTCACCGGGACAGGGGCCCTACGAGCAGTACTTC
>TRBJ1-2|-|-|TRBV16|16
CASSQPSRGGNYGYTF
TGTGCCAGCAGCCAGCCCTCCCGCGGCGGGAACTATGGCTACACCTTC
>TRBJ2-7|-|-|TRBV14|12
CASSQEGLEQYF
TGTGCCAGCAGCCAAGAAGGTTTGGAGCAGTACTTC
>TRBJ2-7|-|-|TRBV4-1|13
CASSQAPWGEQYF
TGCGCCAGCAGCCAAGCCCCATGGGGAGAGCAGTACTTC
>TRBJ1-3|-|-|TRBV30|12
CAWSRVGNTIYF
TGTGCCTGGAGTCGGGTTGGAAACACCATATATTTT
>TRBJ1-2|-|-|TRBV5-5|14
CASSSGASNYGYTF
TGTGCCAGCAGCTCGGGGGCCAGCAACTATGGCTACACCTTC
>TRBJ1-2|-|-|TRBV2|12
CASSESAYGYTF
TGTGCCAGCAGTGAGTCCGCCTATGGCTACACCTTC
>TRBJ1-6|TRBD1|-|TRBV6-5|16
CASSYSGTGGGSPLHF
TGTGCCAGCAGTTACTCCGGGACAGGAGGGGGTTCACCCCTCCACTTT
>TRBJ2-7|TRBD1|-|TRBV28|16
CASSYPGQGSSYEQYF
TGTGCCAGCAGTTACCCCGGACAGGGCAGCTCCTACGAGCAGTACTTC
>TRBJ1-1|-|-|TRBV12-3/TRBV12-4|13
CASRPRGYTEAFF
TGTGCCAGCAGGCCTAGGGGGTACACTGAAGCTTTCTTT
>TRBJ1-2|-|-|TRBV6-5|13
CASTSSGGLGYTF
TGTGCCAGCACCTCGTCCGGGGGGCTGGGCTACACCTTC
>TRBJ2-5|-|-|TRBV9|13
CASSARLQETQYF
TGTGCCAGCAGCGCTAGGTTACAAGAGACCCAGTACTTC
>TRBJ2-7|-|-|TRBV9|15
CASSVAERGNYEQYF
TGTGCCAGCAGCGTAGCCGAACGGGGGAACTACGAGCAGTACTTC
>TRBJ2-5|-|-|TRBV3-1/TRBV3-2|14
CASSQGAGLGTQYF
TGTGCCAGCAGCCAAGGGGCAGGGTTAGGGACCCAGTACTTC
>TRBJ1-1|-|-|TRBV7-8|16
CASRPIPGHLNTEAFF
TGTGCCAGCAGACCAATCCCGGGACACCTGAACACTGAAGCTTTCTTT
>TRBJ2-5|TRBD2|-|TRBV30|15
CAWSVGRLAGETQYF
TGTGCCTGGAGTGTAGGCCGGCTAGCGGGAGAGACCCAGTACTTC
>TRBJ1-5|-|-|TRBV11-1|15
CASSFLRGLGQPQHF
TGTGCCAGCAGCTTTTTACGGGGGTTGGGTCAGCCCCAGCATTTT
>TRBJ1-1|-|-|TRBV3-1/TRBV3-2|14
CASSRPDHFKEAFF
TGTGCCAGCAGCAGACCCGACCACTTCAAAGAAGCTTTCTTT
>TRBJ2-1|-|-|TRBV5-1|14
CASSKDSSYNEQFF
TGCGCCAGCTCCAAGGACAGCTCCTACAATGAGCAGTTCTTC
>TRBJ1-5|-|once|TRBV19|15
CASSRVGARNQPQHF
TGTGCCAGTAGTAGGGTTGGGGCCCGCAATCAGCCCCAGCATTTT
>TRBJ2-3|-|-|TRBV28|15
CASSFERGSTDTQYF
TGTGCCAGCAGTTTCGAGCGTGGGAGCACAGATACGCAGTATTTT
>TRBJ2-1|TRBD2|-|TRBV5-1|15
CASSLTGLGSNEQFF
TGCGCCAGCAGCCTAACGGGACTAGGTTCCAATGAGCAGTTCTTC